This section outlines one T cell receptor (beta chain) sequence together with its context. TCRdb's copy holds only in-frame clones and misses some; the assay was immunoSEQ multiplex PCR. The sample lists approximately 63,000 clones; 91% were seen once. The data derive from a study of T cell changes during pregnancy in multiple sclerosis. This CDR3 spans 16 amino acids. Trimming took off 3 bases at V and 5 bases at J, with 14 bases between the two ends. CDR1 is SGHAT and CDR2 is FQNNGV in the germline V gene. The clonotype comes from a female donor in good health, enrolled as a control in a pregnancy study. Sequencing used peripheral blood, obtained in the third trimester of pregnancy. The chain links TRBV11-2 to TRBJ1-6, with D perhaps matching TRBD1 (5 bases). CDR3 amino acids: CASSLGRGRNNSPLHF. The CDR3 DNA reads as TGTGCCAGCAGCTTGGGGAGGGGACGGAATAATTCACCCCTCCACTTT.